These 9 T cell receptor beta chains share one sample of origin, sequenced in a study of T cell responses to AZD1222 COVID-19 vaccine. Data came from immunoSEQ multiplex PCR; TCRdb stores just in-frame clones and leaves some out. The table has roughly 100,000 clones, about 89% seen once; the top ten hold 3.5% to 4%. The source material was peripheral blood, sampled on day 0 of AZD1222 vaccination. Receptor source: an adult in good health.

This clone has more than one count but fewer than ten. This chain links TRBV6-2 or TRBV6-3 with TRBJ2-1; 10 bases line up with TRBD2. Germline CDR1 reads MNHEY; CDR2 reads SVGEGT. This CDR3 has 15 amino acids. Unmatched junction bases numbered 4, after V lost 5 bases and J lost 3 bases. The CDR3 bases are TGTGCCAGCAGTCTAAGCGGGGGGGACTACAATGAGCAGTTCTTC. Translating it yields CASSLSGGDYNEQFF.

The rearrangement joins TRBV11-1 to TRBJ1-1, with a possible D match to TRBD1 (6 bases). Trimming cost V 2 bases and J 5 bases, with 15 bases left between them. This CDR3 has 15 amino acids. Per germline, CDR1 SGHAT and CDR2 FQDESV (reference sequence). The CDR3 bases are TGTGCCAGCAGCTTAACGGGGGCAATGTCGACTGAAGCTTTCTTT. Its protein product is CASSLTGAMSTEAFF.

The chain carries TRBV19 and TRBJ1-1; no clear D. The CDR3 runs 15 residues. CDR1 is LNHDA, CDR2 SQIVND, per germline (reference sequence). V lost 1 base and J 3 bases, leaving 12 bases between the germline ends. The CDR3 DNA is TGTGCCAGTAGTATAGTCGGTACGGCCCACACTGAAGCTTTCTTT. Translated: CASSIVGTAHTEAFF.

The chain joins TRBV7-3 to TRBJ1-2; TRBD1 agrees at 9 bases. This CDR3 has 15 amino acids. The germline V gene has CDR1 SGHTA and CDR2 FQGTGA. Trimming cost V 5 bases and J 7 bases; bases outside gene matches: 11. The CDR3 loop reads CASSITGTGLSGYTF. The CDR3 nucleotides read TGTGCCAGCAGCATCACCGGGACAGGGTTATCTGGCTACACCTTC. The variable domain in full, completed from reference TRBV7-3 and TRBJ1-2, reads GAGVSQTPSNKVTEKGKYVELRCDPISGHTALYWYRQSLGQGPEFLIYFQGTGAADDSGLPNDRFFAVRPEGSVSTLKIQRTERGDSAVYLCASSITGTGLSGYTFGSGTRLTVV.

CDR3 sequence (DNA): TGTGCCAGCAGCGTAGAGCCCAACTATGGCTACACCTTC. Its protein product is CASSVEPNYGYTF. The V and J genes are TRBV9 and TRBJ1-2; D call uncertain. This CDR3 contains 13 residues. Germline lookup yields CDR1 SGDLS and CDR2 YYNGEE. Trimming stripped 0 bases from V and 2 bases from J, with 5 bases between.

V gene TRBV18 combines with J gene TRBJ2-7; D call uncertain. Germline assignment: CDR1 KGHSH and CDR2 LQKENI. The CDR3 covers 14 residues. V was shortened by 6 bases and J by 0 bases, with 12 bases between the two germline ends. CDR3 sequence reads: CASSPNYGSYEQYF. The CDR3 DNA sequence: TGTGCCAGCTCGCCAAACTACGGCTCCTACGAGCAGTACTTC.

J is TRBJ1-4 and V is TRBV5-1; TRBD1 aligns across 9 bases. From germline, CDR1 is SGHRS and CDR2 YFSETQ. The length of the CDR3 is 15 residues. V lost 4 bases and J lost 3; bases outside the gene matches: 4. The CDR3 sequence: CASSQQGASNEKLFF. The DNA of the CDR3 is TGCGCCAGCAGCCAACAGGGGGCTTCTAATGAAAAACTGTTTTTT.

This rearrangement joins TRBV6-5 to TRBJ2-1; D remains ambiguous. The CDR3 spans 13 residues. The V end was cut by 8 bases, the J end by 4 bases, with 12 bases between. The germline V gene encodes CDR1 MNHEY and CDR2 SVGAGI. DNA for the CDR3: TGTGCCAGCGGAATAGCAATTTACAATGAGCAGTTCTTC. This codes for CASGIAIYNEQFF.

The CDR3: CASSLGTVLETQYF. The CDR3 region has the DNA TGTGCCAGCAGCTTGGGAACGGTTTTAGAGACCCAGTACTTC. This chain connects TRBV5-6 to TRBJ2-5, with D unclear. The CDR3 extends over 14 amino acids. Germline CDR1 and CDR2: SGHDT and YYEEEE. V shed 0 bases and J shed 4 bases, with 10 bases lying between them.